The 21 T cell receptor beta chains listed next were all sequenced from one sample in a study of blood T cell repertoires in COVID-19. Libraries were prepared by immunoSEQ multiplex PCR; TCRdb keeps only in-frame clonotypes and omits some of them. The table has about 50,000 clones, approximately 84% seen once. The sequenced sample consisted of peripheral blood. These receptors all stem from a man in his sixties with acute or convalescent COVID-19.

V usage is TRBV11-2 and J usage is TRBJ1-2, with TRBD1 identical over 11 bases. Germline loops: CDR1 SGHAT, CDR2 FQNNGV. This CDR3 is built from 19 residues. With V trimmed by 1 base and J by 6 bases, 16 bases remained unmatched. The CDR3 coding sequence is TGTGCCAGCAGCTTAGGGGTTCGTCGCCGGGACAGGGGGGAACATGGCTACACCTTC. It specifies CASSLGVRRRDRGEHGYTF.

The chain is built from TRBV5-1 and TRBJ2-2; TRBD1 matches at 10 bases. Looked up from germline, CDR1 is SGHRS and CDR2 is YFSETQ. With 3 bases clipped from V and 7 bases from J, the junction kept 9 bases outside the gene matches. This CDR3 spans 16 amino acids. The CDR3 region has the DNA TGCGCCAGCAGCTCGACAGGGGGCGGGTTGAGCGGGGAGCTGTTTTTT. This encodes CASSSTGGGLSGELFF.

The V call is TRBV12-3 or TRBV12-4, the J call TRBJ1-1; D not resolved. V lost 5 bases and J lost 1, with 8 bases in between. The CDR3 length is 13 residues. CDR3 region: CASSPEPNTEAFF. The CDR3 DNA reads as TGTGCCAGCAGTCCTGAGCCGAACACTGAAGCTTTCTTT.

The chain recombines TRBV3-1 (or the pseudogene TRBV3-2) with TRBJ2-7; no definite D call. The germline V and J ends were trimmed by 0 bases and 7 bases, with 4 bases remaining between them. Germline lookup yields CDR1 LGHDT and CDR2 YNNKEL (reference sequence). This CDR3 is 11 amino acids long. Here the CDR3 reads CASSQDREQYF. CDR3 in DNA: TGTGCCAGCAGCCAAGATCGGGAGCAGTACTTC.

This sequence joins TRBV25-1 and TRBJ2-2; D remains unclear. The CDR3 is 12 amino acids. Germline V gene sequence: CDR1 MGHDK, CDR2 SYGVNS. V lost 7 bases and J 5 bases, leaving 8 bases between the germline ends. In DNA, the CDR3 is TGTGCCAGCAATACGGTGACCGGGGAGCTGTTTTTT. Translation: CASNTVTGELFF.

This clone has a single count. In nucleotides, the CDR3 is TGTGCCAGCTCACCCGGACAGGCCAATCAGCCCCAGCATTTT. Its protein is CASSPGQANQPQHF. The chain employs TRBV18 and TRBJ1-5; TRBD1 matches at 7 bases. Trimming took 3 bases from V and 3 from J; bases not matched to a gene: 2. CDR1 KGHSH and CDR2 LQKENI come from the germline V gene. The CDR3 consists of 14 residues.

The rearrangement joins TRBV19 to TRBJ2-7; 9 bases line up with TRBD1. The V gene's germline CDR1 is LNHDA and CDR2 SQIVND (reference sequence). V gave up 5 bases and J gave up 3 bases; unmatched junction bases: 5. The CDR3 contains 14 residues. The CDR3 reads CASSSGTGIYEQYF. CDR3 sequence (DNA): TGTGCCAGTAGTTCCGGGACAGGGATCTACGAGCAGTACTTC. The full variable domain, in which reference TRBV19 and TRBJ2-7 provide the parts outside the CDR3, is DGGITQSPKYLFRKEGQNVTLSCEQNLNHDAMYWYRQDPGQGLRLIYYSQIVNDFQKGDIAEGYSVSREKKESFPLTVTSAQKNPTAFYLCASSSGTGIYEQYFGPGTRLTVT.

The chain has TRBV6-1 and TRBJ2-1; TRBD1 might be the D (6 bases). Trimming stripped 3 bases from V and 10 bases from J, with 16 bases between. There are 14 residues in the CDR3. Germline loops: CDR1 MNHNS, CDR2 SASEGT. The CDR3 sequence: CASSEGQGLEEQFF. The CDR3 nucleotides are TGTGCCAGCAGTGAGGGCCAGGGGCTGGAGGAGCAGTTCTTC.

This CDR3 reads CASSLETGTGYTF. In DNA, the CDR3 is TGTGCCAGCAGCTTGGAGACAGGGACTGGCTACACCTTC. This chain links TRBV5-4 with TRBJ1-2; TRBD1 agrees at 7 bases. J lost 7 bases, V lost 0 bases, and 3 bases had no gene match. There are 13 residues in the CDR3. Germline loops: CDR1 SGHNT, CDR2 YYREEE (reference sequence).

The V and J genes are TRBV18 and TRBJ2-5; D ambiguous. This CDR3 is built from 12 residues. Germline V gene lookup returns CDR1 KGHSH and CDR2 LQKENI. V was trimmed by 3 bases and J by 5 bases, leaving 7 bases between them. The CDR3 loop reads CASSPREETQYF. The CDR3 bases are TGTGCCAGCTCACCCCGAGAGGAGACCCAGTACTTC.

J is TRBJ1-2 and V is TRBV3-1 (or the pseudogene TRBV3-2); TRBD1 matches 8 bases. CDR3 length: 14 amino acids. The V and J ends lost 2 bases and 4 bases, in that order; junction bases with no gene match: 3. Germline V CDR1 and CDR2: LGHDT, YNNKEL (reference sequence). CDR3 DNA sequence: TGTGCCAGCAGCCAACAGGGGGCCGGCTATGGCTACACCTTC. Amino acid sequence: CASSQQGAGYGYTF.

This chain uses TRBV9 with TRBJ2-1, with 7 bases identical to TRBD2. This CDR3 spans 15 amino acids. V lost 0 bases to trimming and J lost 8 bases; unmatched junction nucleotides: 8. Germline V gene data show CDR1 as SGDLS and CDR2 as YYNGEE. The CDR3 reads CASSVGTRDGDEQFF. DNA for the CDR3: TGTGCCAGCAGCGTAGGGACTAGGGATGGAGATGAGCAGTTCTTC.

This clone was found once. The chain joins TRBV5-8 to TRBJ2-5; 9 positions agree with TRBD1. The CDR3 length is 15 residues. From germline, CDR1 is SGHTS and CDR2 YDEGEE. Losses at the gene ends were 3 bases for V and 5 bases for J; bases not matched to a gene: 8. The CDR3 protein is CASSSGDREGETQYF. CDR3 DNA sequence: TGTGCCAGCAGCTCAGGGGACAGGGAGGGTGAGACCCAGTACTTC.

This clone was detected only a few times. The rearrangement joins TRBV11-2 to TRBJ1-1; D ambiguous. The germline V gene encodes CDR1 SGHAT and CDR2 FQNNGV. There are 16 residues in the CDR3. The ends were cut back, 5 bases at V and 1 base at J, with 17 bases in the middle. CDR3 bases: TGTGCCAGCAGCGAACCTTGGGCGGGAGCGAACACTGAAGCTTTCTTT. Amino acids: CASSEPWAGANTEAFF.

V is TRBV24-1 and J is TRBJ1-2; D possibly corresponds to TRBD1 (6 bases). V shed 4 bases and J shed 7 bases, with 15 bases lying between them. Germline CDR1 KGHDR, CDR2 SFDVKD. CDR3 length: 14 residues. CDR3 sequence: CATSEPGTRGGYTF. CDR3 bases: TGTGCCACCAGTGAACCTGGGACACGTGGTGGCTACACCTTC.

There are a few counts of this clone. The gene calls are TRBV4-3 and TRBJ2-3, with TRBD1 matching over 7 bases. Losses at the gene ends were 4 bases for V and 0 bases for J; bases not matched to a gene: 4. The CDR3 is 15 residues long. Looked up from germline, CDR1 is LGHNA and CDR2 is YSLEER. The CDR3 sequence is CASSPGTDSTDTQYF. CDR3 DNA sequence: TGCGCCAGCAGCCCCGGGACAGATAGCACAGATACGCAGTATTTT.

CDR3: CASSSGTANTGELFF. CDR3 DNA: TGTGCCAGCAGTTCCGGGACTGCGAACACCGGGGAGCTGTTTTTT. This chain links TRBV6-6 with TRBJ2-2; weak D call: TRBD2 (6 bases). This CDR3 is built from 15 residues. Per germline, CDR1 MNHNY and CDR2 SVGAGI (reference sequence). V gave up 4 bases and J gave up 0 bases, with 9 bases separating them.

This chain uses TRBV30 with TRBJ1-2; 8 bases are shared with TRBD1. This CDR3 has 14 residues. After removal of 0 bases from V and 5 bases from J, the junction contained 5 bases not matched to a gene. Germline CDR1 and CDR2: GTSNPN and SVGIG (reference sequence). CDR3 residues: CAWSVQGARYGYTF. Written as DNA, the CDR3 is TGTGCCTGGAGTGTTCAGGGGGCTCGGTATGGCTACACCTTC.

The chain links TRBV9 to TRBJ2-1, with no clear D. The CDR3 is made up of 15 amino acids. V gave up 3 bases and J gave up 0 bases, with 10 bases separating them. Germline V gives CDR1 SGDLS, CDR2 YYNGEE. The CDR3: CASSDPSGSYNEQFF. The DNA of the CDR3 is TGTGCCAGCAGCGACCCGTCGGGCTCCTACAATGAGCAGTTCTTC.

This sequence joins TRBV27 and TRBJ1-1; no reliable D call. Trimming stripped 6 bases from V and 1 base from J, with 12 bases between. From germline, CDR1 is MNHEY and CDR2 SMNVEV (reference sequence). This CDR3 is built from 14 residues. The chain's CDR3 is CASRGVEGNTEAFF. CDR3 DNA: TGTGCCAGCAGGGGCGTTGAGGGGAACACTGAAGCTTTCTTT.

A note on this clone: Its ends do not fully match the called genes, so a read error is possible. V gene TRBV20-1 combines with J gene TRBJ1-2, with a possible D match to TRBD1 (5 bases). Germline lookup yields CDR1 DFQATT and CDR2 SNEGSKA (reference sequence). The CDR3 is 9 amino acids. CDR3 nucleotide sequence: TGCAGTGCTAGAGATTCGCAGGGATTC. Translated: CSARDSQGF.